This T cell receptor beta chain was sequenced during a study of cytomegalovirus exposure and HLA in healthy donors. CDR3 length: 13 amino acids. The germline V gene encodes CDR1 LNHDA and CDR2 SQIVND (reference sequence). V shed 1 base, J shed 4 bases, and the junction held 0 bases outside the gene matches. Amplification used 60 Vbeta primers and 13 Jbeta primers. The assay was immunoSEQ multiplex PCR, and TCRdb's table has in-frame clones only and misses some. Of approximately 100,000 clones listed, around 85% are singletons. The sample consisted of PBMCs. J is TRBJ1-1 and V is TRBV19; 7 bases align to TRBD1. The receptor's source is a man aged 25-45 years in good health and CMV-seronegative. The CDR3 loop is CASSIGQGTEAFF. Written as DNA, the CDR3 is TGTGCCAGTAGTATAGGACAGGGCACTGAAGCTTTCTTT.